The 11 T cell receptor beta chains reported below all come from one sample, sequenced in a study of blood T cell repertoires in COVID-19. Some clones are missing from TCRdb's copy, which holds only in-frame ones; the method was immunoSEQ multiplex PCR. The repertoire holds tens of thousands of clones, with more than 70% as singletons. Input material: peripheral blood. Every receptor here comes from a man aged 65 to 79 with acute or convalescent COVID-19.

The CDR3 protein is CASSPGTGGLQPQHF. The CDR3 nucleotides read TGCGCCAGCAGCCCTGGGACAGGGGGCCTTCAGCCCCAGCATTTT. The chain links TRBV5-1 to TRBJ1-5; 12 bases fit TRBD1. The CDR3 is 15 residues long. Germline V gives CDR1 SGHRS, CDR2 YFSETQ. V was pared by 4 bases and J by 6 bases, with 5 bases of the junction left unmatched.

This rearrangement joins TRBV5-5 to TRBJ1-6; 9 nucleotides align to TRBD1. With V trimmed by 4 bases and J by 10 bases, 6 bases remained unmatched. Germline CDR1 is SGHKS and CDR2 is YYEKEE (reference sequence). The CDR3 has 14 residues. CDR3: CASSRGQGRSPLHF. The CDR3 bases are TGTGCCAGCAGCAGGGGACAGGGCAGGTCACCCCTCCACTTT.

The chain links TRBV3-1 (or the pseudogene TRBV3-2) to TRBJ1-1, with 7 bases that match TRBD1. This CDR3 has 13 residues. The ends lost 3 bases at V and 10 bases at J; junction bases unmatched: 8. Germline assignment: CDR1 LGHDT and CDR2 YNNKEL (reference sequence). This CDR3 is CASSQWQGVGAFF. The CDR3 DNA sequence: TGTGCCAGCAGCCAGTGGCAGGGGGTGGGAGCTTTCTTT.

The chain has TRBV5-1 and TRBJ1-1; D perhaps matches TRBD1 (5 bases). In germline, CDR1 is SGHRS, CDR2 YFSETQ. This CDR3 comprises 14 residues. V lost 3 bases and J 1 base, leaving 10 bases between the germline ends. The CDR3 loop reads CASSSTARNTEAFF. CDR3 DNA: TGCGCCAGCAGCTCGACAGCTCGGAACACTGAAGCTTTCTTT.

This sequence joins TRBV9 and TRBJ2-3; the match to TRBD2 covers 10 bases. Germline CDR1 SGDLS, CDR2 YYNGEE. This CDR3 spans 15 amino acids. The V and J ends lost 0 bases and 4 bases, in that order; junction bases with no gene match: 2. Here the CDR3 DNA reads TGTGCCAGCAGCGTAGTTCTAGCGGGAGCAGATACGCAGTATTTT. Translation: CASSVVLAGADTQYF.

V gene TRBV7-9 combines with J gene TRBJ1-1; 8 positions agree with TRBD1. Germline V gene data show CDR1 as SEHNR and CDR2 as FQNEAQ (reference sequence). The CDR3 is 16 residues long. V lost 1 base and J lost 4; bases outside the gene matches: 8. CDR3 residues: CASSLEVYRGSTEAFF. In DNA form, the CDR3 reads TGTGCCAGCAGCTTAGAGGTTTACAGGGGGAGCACTGAAGCTTTCTTT.

The rearrangement links TRBV9 to TRBJ2-3, with D unclear. The V and J ends lost 0 bases and 4 bases respectively, with 18 bases between them. In germline, CDR1 is SGDLS, CDR2 YYNGEE. The CDR3 is 17 amino acids. Written as DNA, the CDR3 is TGTGCCAGCAGCGTAGAATTGGCTCCCGCTTTCTCAGATACGCAGTATTTT. Translated, it gives CASSVELAPAFSDTQYF.

The V gene is TRBV5-6, the J gene TRBJ2-3; TRBD2 matches at 8 bases. V was clipped by 3 bases and J by 6 bases; unmatched bases: 6. The length of the CDR3 is 14 residues. Germline CDR1 reads SGHDT; CDR2 reads YYEEEE. Here the CDR3 DNA reads TGTGCCAGCAGCTCTACAGCGGGAGTCGATACGCAGTATTTT. Its translation is CASSSTAGVDTQYF.

This chain uses TRBV19 with TRBJ2-7; D gene ambiguous. Germline-derived CDR1 and CDR2 are LNHDA and SQIVND (reference sequence). V dropped 3 bases and J dropped 4 bases, with 10 bases sitting between them. This CDR3 comprises 13 residues. CDR3 bases: TGTGCCAGTAGTATGAACAGAGAATACGAGCAGTACTTC. It yields the protein CASSMNREYEQYF.

The V gene is TRBV5-4, the J gene TRBJ1-1, with D possibly matching TRBD1 (5 bases). This CDR3 region has 14 residues. Germline assignment: CDR1 SGHNT and CDR2 YYREEE (reference sequence). Trimming removed 4 bases from V and 10 bases from J, with 20 bases in between. This chain's CDR3 is CASSPPDKFGGAFF. The DNA of the CDR3 is TGTGCCAGCAGCCCGCCGGACAAGTTCGGTGGAGCTTTCTTT.

The CDR3 loop reads CASSAVGGPGNEQFF. In DNA, the CDR3 is TGTGCCAGCAGCGCTGTAGGGGGCCCAGGGAATGAGCAGTTCTTC. The rearrangement joins TRBV7-8 to TRBJ2-1; 7 bases agree with TRBD1. The CDR3 sequence is 15 residues long. Germline values: CDR1 SGHVS, CDR2 FQNEAQ. Trimming took 5 bases from V and 7 from J; bases not matched to a gene: 11.